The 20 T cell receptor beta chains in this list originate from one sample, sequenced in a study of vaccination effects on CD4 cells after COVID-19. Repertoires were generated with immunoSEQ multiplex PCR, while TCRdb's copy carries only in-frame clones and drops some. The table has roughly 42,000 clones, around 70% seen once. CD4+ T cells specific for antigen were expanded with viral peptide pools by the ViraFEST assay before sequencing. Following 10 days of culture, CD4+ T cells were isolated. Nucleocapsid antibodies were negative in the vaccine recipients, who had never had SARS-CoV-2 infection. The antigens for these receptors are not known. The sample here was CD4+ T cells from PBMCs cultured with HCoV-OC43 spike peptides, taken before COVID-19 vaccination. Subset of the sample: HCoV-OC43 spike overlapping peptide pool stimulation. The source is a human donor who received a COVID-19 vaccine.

CDR3 DNA sequence: TGTGCCAGCAGCCAGGGGGGGGGCAATGGCTACACCTTC. This encodes CASSQGGGNGYTF. The chain uses TRBV9 and TRBJ1-2; 7 nucleotides match TRBD1. CDR3 length: 13 amino acids. The V gene's germline CDR1 is SGDLS and CDR2 YYNGEE. J gave up 6 bases and V 4 bases, and 6 bases lay outside the gene matches. The full variable domain, in which reference TRBV9 and TRBJ1-2 provide the parts outside the CDR3, is DSGVTQTPKHLITATGQRVTLRCSPRSGDLSVYWYQQSLDQGLQFLIQYYNGEERAKGNILERFSAQQFPDLHSELNLSSLELGDSALYFCASSQGGGNGYTFGSGTRLTVV.

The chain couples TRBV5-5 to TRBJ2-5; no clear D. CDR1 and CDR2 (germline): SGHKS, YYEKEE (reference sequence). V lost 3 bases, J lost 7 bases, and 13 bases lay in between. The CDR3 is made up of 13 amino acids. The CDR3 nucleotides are TGTGCCAGCAGCTCTGACCCGTCCGGGACCCAGTACTTC. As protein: CASSSDPSGTQYF.

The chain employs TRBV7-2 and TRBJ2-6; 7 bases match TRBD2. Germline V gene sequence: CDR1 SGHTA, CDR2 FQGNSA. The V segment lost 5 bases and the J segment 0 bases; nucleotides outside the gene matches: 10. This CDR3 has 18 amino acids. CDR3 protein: CASSPFWDYPSGANVLTF. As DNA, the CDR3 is TGTGCCAGCAGCCCTTTTTGGGACTACCCCTCTGGGGCCAACGTCCTGACTTTC.

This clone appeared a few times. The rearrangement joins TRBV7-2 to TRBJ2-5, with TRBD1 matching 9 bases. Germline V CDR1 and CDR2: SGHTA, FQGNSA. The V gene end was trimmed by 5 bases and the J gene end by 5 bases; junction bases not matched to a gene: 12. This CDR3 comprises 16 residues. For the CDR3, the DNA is TGTGCCAGCAGCCGTAAAGCCGGGACAGGGCAGGAGACCCAGTACTTC. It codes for CASSRKAGTGQETQYF.

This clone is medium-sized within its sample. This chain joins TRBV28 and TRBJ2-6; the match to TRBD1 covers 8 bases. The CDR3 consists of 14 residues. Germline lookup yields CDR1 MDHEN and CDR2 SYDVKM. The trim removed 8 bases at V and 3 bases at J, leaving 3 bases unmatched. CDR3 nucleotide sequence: TGTGCCAGCGAGACAGGGGTTGGGGCCAACGTCCTGACTTTC. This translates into CASETGVGANVLTF.

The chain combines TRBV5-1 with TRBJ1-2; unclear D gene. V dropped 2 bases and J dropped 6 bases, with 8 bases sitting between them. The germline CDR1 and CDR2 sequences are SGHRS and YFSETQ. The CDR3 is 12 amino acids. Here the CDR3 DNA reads TGCGCCAGCAGCTTCTCCACAGATGGCTACACCTTC. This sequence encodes CASSFSTDGYTF. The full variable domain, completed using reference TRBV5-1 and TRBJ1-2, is KAGVTQTPRYLIKTRGQQVTLSCSPISGHRSVSWYQQTPGQGLQFLFEYFSETQRNKGNFPGRFSGRQFSNSRSEMNVSTLELGDSALYLCASSFSTDGYTFGSGTRLTVV.

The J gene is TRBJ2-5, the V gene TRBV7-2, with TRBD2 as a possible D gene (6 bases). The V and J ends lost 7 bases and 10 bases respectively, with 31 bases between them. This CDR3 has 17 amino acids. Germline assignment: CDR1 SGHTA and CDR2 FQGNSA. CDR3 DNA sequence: TGTGCCAGCACCCCCGGCGGGAAGCCGGGGTCGGGGGTGGGCCAGTACTTC. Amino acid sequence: CASTPGGKPGSGVGQYF. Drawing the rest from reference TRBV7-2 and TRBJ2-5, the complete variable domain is GAGVSQSPSNKVTEKGKDVELRCDPISGHTALYWYRQSLGQGLEFLIYFQGNSAPDKSGLPSDRFSAERTGGSVSTLTIQRTQQEDSAVYLCASTPGGKPGSGVGQYFGPGTRLLVL.

CDR3 loop: CASSAGLAGGRGETQYF. CDR3 nucleotide sequence: TGTGCCAGCAGTGCGGGACTAGCGGGAGGGCGGGGAGAGACCCAGTACTTC. V is TRBV2 and J is TRBJ2-5; 16 bases line up with TRBD2. V was clipped by 4 bases and J by 4 bases; unmatched bases: 6. Germline V gene lookup returns CDR1 SNHLY and CDR2 FYNNEI. The CDR3 consists of 17 residues.

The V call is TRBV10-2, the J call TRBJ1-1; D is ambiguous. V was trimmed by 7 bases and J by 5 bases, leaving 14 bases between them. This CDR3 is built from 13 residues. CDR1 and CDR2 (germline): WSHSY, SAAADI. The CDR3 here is CASTGHPETEAFF. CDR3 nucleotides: TGCGCCAGCACCGGGCACCCCGAAACTGAAGCTTTCTTT.

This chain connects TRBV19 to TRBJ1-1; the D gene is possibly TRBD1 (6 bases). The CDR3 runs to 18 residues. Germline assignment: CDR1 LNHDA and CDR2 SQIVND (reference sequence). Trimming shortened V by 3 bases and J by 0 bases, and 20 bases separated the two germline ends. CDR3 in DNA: TGTGCCAGTAGTATCATCGCAGGGGAGGCCCCCATGAACACTGAAGCTTTCTTT. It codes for CASSIIAGEAPMNTEAFF.

CDR3 amino acids: CASSQERGEAFF. The CDR3 DNA sequence: TGCGCCAGCAGCCAAGAAAGGGGTGAAGCTTTCTTT. The chain combines TRBV4-3 with TRBJ1-1; D is possibly TRBD1 (5 bases). Germline CDR1 and CDR2: LGHNA and YSLEER. The germline V and J ends were trimmed by 0 bases and 7 bases, with 6 bases remaining between them. The CDR3 is made up of 12 amino acids.

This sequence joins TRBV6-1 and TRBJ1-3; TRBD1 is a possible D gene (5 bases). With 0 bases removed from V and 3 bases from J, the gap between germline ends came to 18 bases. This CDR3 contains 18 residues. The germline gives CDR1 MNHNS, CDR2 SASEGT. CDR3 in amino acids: CASSEALPIGDGGNTIYF. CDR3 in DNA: TGTGCCAGCAGTGAAGCCTTACCCATAGGGGATGGTGGAAACACCATATATTTT.

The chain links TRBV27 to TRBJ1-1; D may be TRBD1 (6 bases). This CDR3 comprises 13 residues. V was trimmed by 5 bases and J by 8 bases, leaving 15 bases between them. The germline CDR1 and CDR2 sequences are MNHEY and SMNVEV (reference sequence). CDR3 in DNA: TGTGCCAGCAGTCTATTAGGGGGGGCAGAAGCTTTCTTT. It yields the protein CASSLLGGAEAFF.

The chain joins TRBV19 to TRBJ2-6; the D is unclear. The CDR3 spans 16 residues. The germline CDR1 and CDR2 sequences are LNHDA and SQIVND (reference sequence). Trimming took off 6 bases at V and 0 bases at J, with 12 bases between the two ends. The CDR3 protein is CASRERAISGANVLTF. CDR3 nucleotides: TGTGCCAGTAGAGAAAGGGCCATCTCTGGGGCCAACGTCCTGACTTTC.

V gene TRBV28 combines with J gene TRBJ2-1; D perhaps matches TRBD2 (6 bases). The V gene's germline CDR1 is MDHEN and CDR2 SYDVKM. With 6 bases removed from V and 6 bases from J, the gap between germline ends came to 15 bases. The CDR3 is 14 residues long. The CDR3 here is CASRPPGTSNEQFF. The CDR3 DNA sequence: TGTGCCAGCAGACCGCCCGGGACTTCCAATGAGCAGTTCTTC.

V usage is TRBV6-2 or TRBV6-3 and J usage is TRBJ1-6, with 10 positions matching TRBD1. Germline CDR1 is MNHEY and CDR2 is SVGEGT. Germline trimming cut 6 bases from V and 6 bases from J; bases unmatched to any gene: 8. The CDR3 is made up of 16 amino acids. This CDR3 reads CASSIGQGGLNSPLHF. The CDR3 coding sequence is TGTGCCAGCAGCATTGGACAGGGGGGCCTTAATTCACCCCTCCACTTT.

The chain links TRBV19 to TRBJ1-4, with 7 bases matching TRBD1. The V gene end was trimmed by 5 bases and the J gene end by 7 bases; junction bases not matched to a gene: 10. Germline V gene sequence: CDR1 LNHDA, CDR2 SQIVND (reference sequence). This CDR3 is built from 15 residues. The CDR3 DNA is TGTGCCAGTAGTCACCCCGGGACAGTAGGTGAAAAACTGTTTTTT. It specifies CASSHPGTVGEKLFF.

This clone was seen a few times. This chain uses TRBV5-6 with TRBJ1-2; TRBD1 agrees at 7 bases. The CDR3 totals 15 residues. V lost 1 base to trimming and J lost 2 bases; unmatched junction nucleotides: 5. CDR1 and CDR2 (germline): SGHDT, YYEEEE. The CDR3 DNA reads TGTGCCAGCAGCTTGCCGGGACAGAGCAACTATGGCTACACCTTC. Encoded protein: CASSLPGQSNYGYTF.

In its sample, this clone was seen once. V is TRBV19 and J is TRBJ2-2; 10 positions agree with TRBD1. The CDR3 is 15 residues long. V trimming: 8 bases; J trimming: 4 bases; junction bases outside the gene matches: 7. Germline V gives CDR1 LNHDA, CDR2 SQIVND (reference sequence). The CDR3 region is CASYLRTGGTGELFF. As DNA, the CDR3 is TGTGCCAGTTACTTAAGGACAGGGGGCACCGGGGAGCTGTTTTTT.

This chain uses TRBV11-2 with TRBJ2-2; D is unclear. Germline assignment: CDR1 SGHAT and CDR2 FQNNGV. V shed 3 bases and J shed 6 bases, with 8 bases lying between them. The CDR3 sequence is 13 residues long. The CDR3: CASSFVWAGELFF. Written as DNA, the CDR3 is TGTGCCAGCAGCTTTGTCTGGGCCGGGGAGCTGTTTTTT.